This passage covers 2 T cell receptor beta chains from one sample sequenced in a study of identical twins. TCRdb itself ran the 5' RACE reads through MiXCR, one entry per CDR3 protein. The sample lists approximately 620,000 distinct CDR3 sequences; around 8.3% were seen once. Separately, the same data were catalogued under a study of yellow fever vaccine responses in identical twins.

Sequencing was done on a sample of PBMCs. The receptor source for this set is a woman under 30 in good health.

Only a few counts were recorded for this clonotype. The chain combines TRBV6-2 or TRBV6-3 with TRBJ2-2; 8 positions agree with TRBD2. Germline CDR1 reads MNHEY; CDR2 reads SVGEGT. J was trimmed by 3 bases and V by 5 bases; bases with no gene match: 5. The CDR3 covers 15 residues. The CDR3, as DNA: TGTGCCAGCAGTACCGGGACTAGGGACACCGGGGAGCTGTTTTTT. This codes for CASSTGTRDTGELFF.

This clonotype was counted a few times. This chain links TRBV6-2 or TRBV6-3 with TRBJ2-1, with 10 positions matching TRBD2. The V gene's germline CDR1 is MNHEY and CDR2 SVGEGT. The CDR3 is 16 residues long. V was clipped by 2 bases and J by 5 bases; unmatched bases: 6. The CDR3 sequence: CASSYLAGVQNNEQFF. DNA of the CDR3: TGTGCCAGCAGTTACCTAGCGGGGGTTCAAAACAATGAGCAGTTCTTC.